The 11 T cell receptor beta chains given below trace back to one sample, sequenced in a study of T cells after posttransplantation cyclophosphamide. The data were produced by immunoSEQ multiplex PCR, yet TCRdb's version contains in-frame clones alone and is incomplete. The sample lists tens of thousands of clones, none appearing once, the ten largest making up around 6.6%. The specimen was PBMCs. The receptors were sampled from a woman in her sixties or seventies in good health, CMV-negative, and a related stem cell transplant donor.

This clone was counted a few times. V usage is TRBV7-9 and J usage is TRBJ2-2; D ambiguous. Germline-derived CDR1 and CDR2 are SEHNR and FQNEAQ (reference sequence). This CDR3 contains 13 residues. V was shortened by 9 bases and J by 5 bases, with 13 bases between the two germline ends. The CDR3 nucleotides read TGTGCCAGTCCGCGCACTGTTACCGGGGAGCTGTTTTTT. This translates into CASPRTVTGELFF.

This clone was picked up many times. V and J are TRBV18 and TRBJ1-1; D is ambiguous. This CDR3 contains 17 residues. Germline V CDR1 and CDR2: KGHSH, LQKENI. Deletions cut 4 bases from V and 0 bases from J, with 18 bases between. CDR3 DNA: TGTGCCAGCTCACAGAGTGTCCTGAAAACTATGAACACTGAAGCTTTCTTT. This encodes CASSQSVLKTMNTEAFF.

This clone was found many times. The chain uses TRBV28 and TRBJ2-1; 9 bases align to TRBD1. The germline V gene encodes CDR1 MDHEN and CDR2 SYDVKM. J gave up 3 bases and V 8 bases, and 5 bases lay outside the gene matches. The CDR3 has 14 amino acids. The CDR3: CASLPGQGYNEQFF. CDR3 nucleotide sequence: TGTGCCAGCTTACCGGGACAGGGCTACAATGAGCAGTTCTTC.

This clone has at least ten counts. V is TRBV6-6 and J is TRBJ1-2, with 7 bases matching TRBD1. Germline CDR1 and CDR2: MNHNY and SVGAGI (reference sequence). V trimming: 0 bases; J trimming: 5 bases; junction bases outside the gene matches: 6. The CDR3 totals 15 residues. The CDR3 DNA follows: TGTGCCAGCAGTTACTCGACGACAGGGAGGTATGGCTACACCTTC. As protein: CASSYSTTGRYGYTF.

This clone has ten or more counts. The gene calls are TRBV28 and TRBJ2-7; tentatively, D is TRBD1 (5 bases). Germline lookup yields CDR1 MDHEN and CDR2 SYDVKM. The V gene lost 3 bases and the J gene lost 6 bases, with 12 bases spanning the gap. The CDR3 covers 13 residues. CDR3 nucleotides: TGTGCCAGCAGTTTGTGGCAGGGCGGCGAGCAGTACTTC. Translating gives CASSLWQGGEQYF.

The sample holds many counts of this clone. This rearrangement joins TRBV4-3 to TRBJ1-4, with D uncertain. Germline CDR1 is LGHNA and CDR2 is YSLEER. The CDR3 has 16 residues. V was shortened by 0 bases and J by 7 bases, with 15 bases between the two germline ends. CDR3 residues: CASSQEGGPSGEKLFF. As DNA, the CDR3 is TGCGCCAGCAGCCAAGAGGGAGGCCCTTCGGGTGAAAAACTGTTTTTT.

This clone was seen repeatedly, ten times or more. The chain carries TRBV9 and TRBJ1-5; TRBD1 is a possible D gene (6 bases). Trimming took 4 bases from V and 1 from J, leaving 9 bases between them. The germline V gene encodes CDR1 SGDLS and CDR2 YYNGEE. This CDR3 is 14 amino acids long. DNA for the CDR3: TGTGCCAGCAGCCGGACAGCAAGCAATCAGCCCCAGCATTTT. Its protein product is CASSRTASNQPQHF.

This clone was counted at least ten times. The chain links TRBV30 to TRBJ2-2; weak D call: TRBD1 (5 bases). This CDR3 is 15 amino acids long. The V end was cut by 0 bases, the J end by 4 bases, with 12 bases between. CDR1 is GTSNPN, CDR2 SVGIG, per germline (reference sequence). The CDR3 nucleotides are TGTGCCTGGAGTGTACTGGGGCACATCACCGGGGAGCTGTTTTTT. This sequence encodes CAWSVLGHITGELFF. Based on the CDR3 plus reference TRBV30 and TRBJ2-2, the full variable domain is SQTIHQWPATLVQPVGSPLSLECTVEGTSNPNLYWYRQAAGRGLQLLFYSVGIGQISSEVPQNLSASRPQDRQFILSSKKLLLSDSGFYLCAWSVLGHITGELFFGEGSRLTVL.

This clone has ten or more counts. The chain links TRBV6-1 to TRBJ1-2, with 8 bases matching TRBD1. Germline V gene sequence: CDR1 MNHNS, CDR2 SASEGT. V shed 0 bases and J 8 bases; nucleotides not matched to a gene: 5. The CDR3 covers 14 residues. This chain's CDR3 is CASSEAPGGRGYTF. The CDR3 region has the DNA TGTGCCAGCAGTGAAGCCCCAGGGGGCCGGGGCTACACCTTC.

Ten or more counts support this clone. The J gene is TRBJ2-1, the V gene TRBV5-1; 9 bases line up with TRBD2. CDR1 SGHRS and CDR2 YFSETQ come from the germline V gene. There are 14 residues in the CDR3. The junction had 6 bases not matched to a gene; V was cut back by 1 base and J by 10 bases. This CDR3 reads CASSLKGGGAEQFF. The CDR3 DNA reads as TGCGCCAGCAGCTTGAAGGGCGGGGGGGCAGAGCAGTTCTTC.

This clone was counted ten times or more. V gene TRBV10-3 combines with J gene TRBJ1-2, with 10 bases fitting TRBD1. The V gene end was trimmed by 11 bases and the J gene end by 8 bases; junction bases not matched to a gene: 14. The CDR3 totals 14 residues. Per the germline V gene, CDR1 is ENHRY and CDR2 is SYGVKD. In DNA form, the CDR3 reads TGTGCCTCGGGGACAGGGGTCCCGAGGGGGGGCTACACCTTC. It translates to CASGTGVPRGGYTF.